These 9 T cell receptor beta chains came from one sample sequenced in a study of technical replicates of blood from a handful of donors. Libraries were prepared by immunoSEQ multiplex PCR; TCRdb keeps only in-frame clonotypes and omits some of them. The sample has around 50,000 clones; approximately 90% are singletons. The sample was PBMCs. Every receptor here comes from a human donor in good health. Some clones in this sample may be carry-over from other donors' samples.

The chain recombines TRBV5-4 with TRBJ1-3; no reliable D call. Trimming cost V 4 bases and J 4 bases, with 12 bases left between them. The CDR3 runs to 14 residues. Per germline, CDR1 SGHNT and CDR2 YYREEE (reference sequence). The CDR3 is CASSVTDTGNTIYF. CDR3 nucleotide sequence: TGTGCCAGCAGCGTTACCGACACGGGAAACACCATATATTTT.

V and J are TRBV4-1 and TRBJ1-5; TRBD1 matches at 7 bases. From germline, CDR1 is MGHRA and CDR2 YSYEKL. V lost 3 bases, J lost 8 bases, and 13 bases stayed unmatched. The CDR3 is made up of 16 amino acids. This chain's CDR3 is CASSHAGTVQSKPQHF. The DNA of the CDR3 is TGCGCCAGCAGCCACGCCGGGACAGTTCAATCAAAGCCCCAGCATTTT.

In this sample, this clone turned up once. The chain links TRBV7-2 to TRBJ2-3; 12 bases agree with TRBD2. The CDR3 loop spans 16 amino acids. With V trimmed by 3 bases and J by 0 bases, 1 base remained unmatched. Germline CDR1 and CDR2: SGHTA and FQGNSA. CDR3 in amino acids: CASSLLAGGSTDTQYF. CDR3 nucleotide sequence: TGTGCCAGCAGCTTGCTAGCGGGGGGGAGCACAGATACGCAGTATTTT.

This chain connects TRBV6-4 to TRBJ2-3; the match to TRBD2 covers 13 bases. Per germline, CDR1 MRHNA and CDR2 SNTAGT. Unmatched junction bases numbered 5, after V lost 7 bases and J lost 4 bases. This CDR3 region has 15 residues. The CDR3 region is CASKRTSGSPDTQYF. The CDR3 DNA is TGTGCCAGCAAGAGGACTAGCGGGAGCCCAGATACGCAGTATTTT.

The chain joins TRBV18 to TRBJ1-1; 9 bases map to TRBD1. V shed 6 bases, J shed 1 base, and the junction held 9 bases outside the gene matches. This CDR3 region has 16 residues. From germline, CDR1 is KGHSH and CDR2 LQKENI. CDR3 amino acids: CASSPKTGGRNTEAFF. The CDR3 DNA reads TGTGCCAGCTCCCCTAAAACAGGGGGCCGGAACACTGAAGCTTTCTTT. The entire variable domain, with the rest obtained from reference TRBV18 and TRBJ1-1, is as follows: NAGVMQNPRHLVRRRGQEARLRCSPMKGHSHVYWYRQLPEEGLKFMVYLQKENIIDESGMPKERFSAEFPKEGPSILRIQQVVRGDSAAYFCASSPKTGGRNTEAFFGQGTRLTVV.

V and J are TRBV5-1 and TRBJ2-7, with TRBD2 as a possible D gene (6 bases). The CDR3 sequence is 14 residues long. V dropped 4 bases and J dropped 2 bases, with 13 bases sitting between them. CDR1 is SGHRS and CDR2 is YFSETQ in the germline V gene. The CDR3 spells CASSPEGRPYEQYF. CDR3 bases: TGCGCCAGCAGCCCGGAGGGACGTCCCTACGAGCAGTACTTC.

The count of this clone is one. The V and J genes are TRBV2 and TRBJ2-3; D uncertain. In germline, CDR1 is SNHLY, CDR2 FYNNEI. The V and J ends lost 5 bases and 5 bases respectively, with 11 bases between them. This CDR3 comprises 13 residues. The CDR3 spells CASSPYSGDTQYF. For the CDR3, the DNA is TGTGCCAGCAGTCCTTACAGTGGAGATACGCAGTATTTT.

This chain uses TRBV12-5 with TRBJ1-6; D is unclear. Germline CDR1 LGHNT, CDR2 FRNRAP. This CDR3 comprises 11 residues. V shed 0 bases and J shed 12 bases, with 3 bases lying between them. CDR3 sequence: CASGLVLPLHF. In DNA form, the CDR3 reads TGTGCTAGTGGTTTGGTACTACCCCTCCACTTT.

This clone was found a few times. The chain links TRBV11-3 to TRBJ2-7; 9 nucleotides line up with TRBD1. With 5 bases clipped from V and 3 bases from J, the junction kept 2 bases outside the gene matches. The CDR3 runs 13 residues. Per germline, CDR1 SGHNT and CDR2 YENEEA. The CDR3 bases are TGTGCCAGCAGCGAGGGACAGGGCTACGAGCAGTACTTC. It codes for CASSEGQGYEQYF.